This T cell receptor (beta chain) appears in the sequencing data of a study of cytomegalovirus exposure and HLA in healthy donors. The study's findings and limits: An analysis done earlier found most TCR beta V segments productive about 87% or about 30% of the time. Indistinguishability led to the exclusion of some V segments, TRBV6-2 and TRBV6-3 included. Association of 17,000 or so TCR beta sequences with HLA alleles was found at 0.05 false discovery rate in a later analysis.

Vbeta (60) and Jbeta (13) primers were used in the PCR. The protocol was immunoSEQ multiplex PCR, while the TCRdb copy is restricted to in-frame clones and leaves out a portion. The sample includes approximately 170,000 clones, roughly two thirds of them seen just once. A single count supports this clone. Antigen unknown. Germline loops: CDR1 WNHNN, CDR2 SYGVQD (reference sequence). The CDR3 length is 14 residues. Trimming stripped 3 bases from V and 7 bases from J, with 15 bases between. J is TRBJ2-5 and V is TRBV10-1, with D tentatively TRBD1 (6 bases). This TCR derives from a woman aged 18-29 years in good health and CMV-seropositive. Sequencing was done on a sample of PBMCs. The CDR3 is CASSEIPGAGTQYF. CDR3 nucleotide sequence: TGCGCCAGCAGTGAAATCCCAGGGGCAGGGACCCAGTACTTC.